This T cell receptor (beta chain) emerged from a study of cytomegalovirus exposure and HLA in healthy donors (dated by TCRdb to 2015 to 2018). Describing the broader study: In an earlier analysis of under 600 of the donors, 250 to 300 Gb of sequence data and 100 million or so unique TCR beta sequences from roughly 190 million T cells were reported. Class I and class II HLA loci were covered by the typing at four-digit resolution. The genetic ancestry cluster associated with self-reported Caucasian donors included 81% of the roughly 360 genotyped donors. In the later analysis, no new phenotypic data were used to find candidate immune exposures; instead, reliance was placed on TCR beta sequences and their occurrence across donors. A later genetic analysis took genome-wide SNP genotypes for about three fifths of the roughly 670 donors and used that subset as a discovery cohort. Roughly 320 gigabases of sequencing data and tens of millions of unique TCR sequences made up an early release that covered some 640 HLA-typed donors. To predict cytomegalovirus infection status, the study combined high-throughput TCR immunosequencing, statistical association of individual TCRs with disease status, and machine learning. Donor age, sex, ethnicity and CMV serostatus were collected together with the repertoire data. Using immunosequencing, the study profiled T cell repertoires from 500 to 800 subjects and related those repertoires to cytomegalovirus serostatus. Along with the 666-subject first cohort, a separate validation cohort of around 120 different subjects was used. To decide whether each TCR beta V gene segment behaved as functional or pseudogenic, an earlier analysis of fewer than 750 of the donors relied on high-throughput TCR beta sequencing. To study patterns of TCR occurrence, a later analysis re-analyzed previously published TCR beta repertoires from around 700 donors and added high-resolution HLA genotyping. The study was designed to test whether signatures of past pathogen exposure could be identified by cataloging public T cell receptors. Roughly five DR-DQ haplotypes were treated as single units for association and clustering because of strong linkage in the cohort. Typing coverage varied by locus: 629-630 donors for A, B, C, DRB1 and DQB1; about 520 for DQA1; approximately 570 for DPA1; some 470 for DPB1. All discovery cohort repertoires had been generated on a single sequencing platform. Among 300 to 500 genotyped donors of the cohort, an average of around 250,000 unique TCR beta nucleotide sequences was sequenced per donor, of which 15% to 20% were non-productive. Paper-wide results and their limitations: In a later analysis, HLA-associated TCR beta chains were found to be more clonally expanded and to have lower generation probabilities than equally common non-associated chains. This cohort had only TCR beta chains sequenced, and the lack of alpha or paired-chain data limited which features could be detected. Over 15 rarely observed V segments, including chromosome 9 orphons, were excluded from the earlier analysis of almost 600 of the donors because counts were too low. The 87-base-pair reads could not distinguish some IMGT-functional V segments, including TRBV6-2 and TRBV6-3, so those segments were excluded. A later analysis reported that several top co-occurrence clusters appeared linked to parvovirus B19, influenza, CMV and Epstein-Barr virus. Across donors, most TCR sequences were observed very rarely, whereas some public TCRs were present in many individuals. A later genetic analysis reported fewer N-insertions in productive TCRs among donors in an Asian-associated ancestry cluster than the roughly 620-donor mean. According to a later analysis, TCR association rates differed among HLA loci, with DRB1 alleles showing the most associated TCRs and HLA-C alleles showing the fewest. The only immune exposure information available for the cohort was CMV serostatus. Linkage disequilibrium might explain the correlated functional status among segregating V segments, but an unknown experimental factor could not be excluded. A cluster of highly shared sequence variants was judged likely to be a technical artifact of the sequencing pipeline. An association between a missense DCLRE1C variant and V-gene and J-gene trimming of TCR beta chains was found in a later genetic analysis and replicated in an independent cohort. An earlier analysis of approximately 530 of the donors showed that most TCR beta V segments appeared in productive rearrangements either about 87% or about 30% of the time, which broadly matched IMGT annotations. Roughly uniform sequencing depth across donors was assumed in presence/absence analyses, although this assumption may not hold. Most CMV-associated TCR beta chains appeared to be HLA-restricted in a later analysis, and the HLA associations seemed to be driven largely by CMV exposure. A further reported finding was that TCR beta sequences accurately predicted the HLA-A and HLA-B alleles for most subjects in the first cohort. Specific HLA alleles were associated with roughly 17,000 TCR beta sequences at a false discovery rate of 0.05 in a later analysis. Three of the identified cytomegalovirus-associated TCR beta chains were confirmed in vitro to be specific for cytomegalovirus antigens. It was suggested by the authors that the approach could potentially be generalized to other disease states and immunological phenotypes. HLA typing was unavailable for some donors at each locus, so association tests used only the typed subset. A total of roughly 160 TCR beta chains were listed by the study as associated with cytomegalovirus. Cytomegalovirus status was reported to be diagnosed by the classifier with high specificity and sensitivity in both the original and validation cohorts. When HLA alleles, especially DR and DQ, strongly co-occurred, TCR associations were difficult to assign to individual alleles.

Libraries were made using the immunoSEQ multiplex PCR assay. For the multiplex PCR, a mixture combining 60 forward primers for TCR Vbeta segments and 13 reverse primers for TCR Jbeta segments was used. The CDR3 region of rearranged TCR beta genes was amplified from genomic DNA with a multiplex PCR assay. The Illumina HiSeq System was used to sequence the amplified TCR beta libraries as 87-base-pair reads. Regarding the original processing steps: In a later analysis, some 80 million unique TCR beta chains were counted across the approximately 640 repertoires, and some 10 million of these chains were shared by at least two donors. A nearest-neighbor algorithm error-corrected the raw reads and collapsed the reads into unique sequences, merging closely related sequences to remove PCR and sequencing errors. CDR3 sequences were aligned to IMGT reference sequences to assign V, D and J gene segments. For a sequence to be retained, a match of at least six nucleotides to both a V gene segment and a J gene segment was required. Rearrangements were classified as productive when the CDR3 lacked stop codons and remained in frame with V and J, and all other rearrangements were classified as non-productive. CDR3 was defined according to IMGT convention as the region running from the second conserved V-encoded cysteine to the conserved J-encoded phenylalanine. The earlier analysis of 587 of the donors excluded any sequence lacking an unambiguous match to a single V gene segment. In an earlier analysis of approximately 590 of the donors, V segments were called functional above 56.7% productive rearrangements and were called segregating when the between-donor standard deviation exceeded 5%. A statistical classification framework was built to diagnose cytomegalovirus status from the catalog of TCR beta chain sequences. In a later analysis, V and J genes were assigned by comparing TCR nucleotide sequences against IMGT/GENE-DB human TR gene sequences. A later analysis assigned CDR3 sequences and most-parsimonious VDJ recombination scenarios with the TCRdist pipeline. In a later analysis, every TCR beta chain was defined by the combination of its CDR3 amino acid sequence and its V-gene family, and reads without a unique V-gene family were dropped. A later analysis removed 500 to 600 highly shared, low-generation-probability nucleotide sequences to deal with suspected cross-contamination and a sequencing artifact. In a later analysis, a clonal expansion index for each public chain was calculated from normalized within-repertoire ranks of inferred template counts. A later analysis computed generation probabilities with a VDJ recombination model fitted to out-of-frame rearrangements, and checked the results against IGoR. A later analysis scored TCR-TCR, TCR-HLA and TCR-CMV co-occurrence with hypergeometric tests, applying a repertoire-size bias correction to TCR pairs. False discovery rates were estimated in a later analysis by permuting HLA or CMV assignments 20 times. In a later analysis, co-occurring TCRs were grouped using DBSCAN, and TCRdist sequence similarity was added for clustering within HLA-allele-positive subsets. Repertoires with fewer than 30,000 or more than 120,000 public chains were left out of co-occurrence clustering, as were four to six repertoires with anomalous nucleotide sharing. This immuneACCESS table, as held by TCRdb, lists in-frame sequences with V and J called but not all clones. Of the missing ones, under half trace to an unresolved V gene in checked studies; the others have no known cause. The V and J calls and clone size come from that table; D and trimming were worked out from the DNA. The sample's clone listing holds about 160,000 clones. Around 1.4% of the sample is held by the ten biggest clonotypes.

CDR1 and CDR2 are drawn from the germline V gene: SGHTA, FQGTGA. From the cysteine up to the phenylalanine, the CDR3 has a length of 14 residues. CDR3 DNA only is kept here, 42 bases in frame from base 1. V ends up 5 bases short and J 3 bases short, with an unmatched junction base count of 4. With respect to this clone: Its antigen remains undetermined. Other DNA sequences from this sample encode an identical CDR3 as well.

In total, approximately 690 healthy bone marrow donors made up the cohort. At the time of sampling, every cohort member was nominally healthy, though immune exposures that went unrecorded were likely present. The donor was CMV seronegative and was included in the group of over 300 seronegative cohort members. A peripheral blood sample was provided by each donor, and peripheral blood mononuclear cells were used for TCR beta sequencing. Genomic DNA extraction from the blood cell samples was performed with the Qiagen DNeasy Blood Extraction Kit. The rearrangement combines TRBV7-3 with TRBJ2-7; TRBD1 aligns with 10 central bases. The clonotype originates from a woman aged 55 to 70 in good health and CMV-seronegative. The sample comprised PBMCs. The encoded CDR3 is CASSRGQGNYEQYF. The DNA is TGTGCCAGCAGCAGGGGACAGGGGAACTACGAGCAGTACTTC.